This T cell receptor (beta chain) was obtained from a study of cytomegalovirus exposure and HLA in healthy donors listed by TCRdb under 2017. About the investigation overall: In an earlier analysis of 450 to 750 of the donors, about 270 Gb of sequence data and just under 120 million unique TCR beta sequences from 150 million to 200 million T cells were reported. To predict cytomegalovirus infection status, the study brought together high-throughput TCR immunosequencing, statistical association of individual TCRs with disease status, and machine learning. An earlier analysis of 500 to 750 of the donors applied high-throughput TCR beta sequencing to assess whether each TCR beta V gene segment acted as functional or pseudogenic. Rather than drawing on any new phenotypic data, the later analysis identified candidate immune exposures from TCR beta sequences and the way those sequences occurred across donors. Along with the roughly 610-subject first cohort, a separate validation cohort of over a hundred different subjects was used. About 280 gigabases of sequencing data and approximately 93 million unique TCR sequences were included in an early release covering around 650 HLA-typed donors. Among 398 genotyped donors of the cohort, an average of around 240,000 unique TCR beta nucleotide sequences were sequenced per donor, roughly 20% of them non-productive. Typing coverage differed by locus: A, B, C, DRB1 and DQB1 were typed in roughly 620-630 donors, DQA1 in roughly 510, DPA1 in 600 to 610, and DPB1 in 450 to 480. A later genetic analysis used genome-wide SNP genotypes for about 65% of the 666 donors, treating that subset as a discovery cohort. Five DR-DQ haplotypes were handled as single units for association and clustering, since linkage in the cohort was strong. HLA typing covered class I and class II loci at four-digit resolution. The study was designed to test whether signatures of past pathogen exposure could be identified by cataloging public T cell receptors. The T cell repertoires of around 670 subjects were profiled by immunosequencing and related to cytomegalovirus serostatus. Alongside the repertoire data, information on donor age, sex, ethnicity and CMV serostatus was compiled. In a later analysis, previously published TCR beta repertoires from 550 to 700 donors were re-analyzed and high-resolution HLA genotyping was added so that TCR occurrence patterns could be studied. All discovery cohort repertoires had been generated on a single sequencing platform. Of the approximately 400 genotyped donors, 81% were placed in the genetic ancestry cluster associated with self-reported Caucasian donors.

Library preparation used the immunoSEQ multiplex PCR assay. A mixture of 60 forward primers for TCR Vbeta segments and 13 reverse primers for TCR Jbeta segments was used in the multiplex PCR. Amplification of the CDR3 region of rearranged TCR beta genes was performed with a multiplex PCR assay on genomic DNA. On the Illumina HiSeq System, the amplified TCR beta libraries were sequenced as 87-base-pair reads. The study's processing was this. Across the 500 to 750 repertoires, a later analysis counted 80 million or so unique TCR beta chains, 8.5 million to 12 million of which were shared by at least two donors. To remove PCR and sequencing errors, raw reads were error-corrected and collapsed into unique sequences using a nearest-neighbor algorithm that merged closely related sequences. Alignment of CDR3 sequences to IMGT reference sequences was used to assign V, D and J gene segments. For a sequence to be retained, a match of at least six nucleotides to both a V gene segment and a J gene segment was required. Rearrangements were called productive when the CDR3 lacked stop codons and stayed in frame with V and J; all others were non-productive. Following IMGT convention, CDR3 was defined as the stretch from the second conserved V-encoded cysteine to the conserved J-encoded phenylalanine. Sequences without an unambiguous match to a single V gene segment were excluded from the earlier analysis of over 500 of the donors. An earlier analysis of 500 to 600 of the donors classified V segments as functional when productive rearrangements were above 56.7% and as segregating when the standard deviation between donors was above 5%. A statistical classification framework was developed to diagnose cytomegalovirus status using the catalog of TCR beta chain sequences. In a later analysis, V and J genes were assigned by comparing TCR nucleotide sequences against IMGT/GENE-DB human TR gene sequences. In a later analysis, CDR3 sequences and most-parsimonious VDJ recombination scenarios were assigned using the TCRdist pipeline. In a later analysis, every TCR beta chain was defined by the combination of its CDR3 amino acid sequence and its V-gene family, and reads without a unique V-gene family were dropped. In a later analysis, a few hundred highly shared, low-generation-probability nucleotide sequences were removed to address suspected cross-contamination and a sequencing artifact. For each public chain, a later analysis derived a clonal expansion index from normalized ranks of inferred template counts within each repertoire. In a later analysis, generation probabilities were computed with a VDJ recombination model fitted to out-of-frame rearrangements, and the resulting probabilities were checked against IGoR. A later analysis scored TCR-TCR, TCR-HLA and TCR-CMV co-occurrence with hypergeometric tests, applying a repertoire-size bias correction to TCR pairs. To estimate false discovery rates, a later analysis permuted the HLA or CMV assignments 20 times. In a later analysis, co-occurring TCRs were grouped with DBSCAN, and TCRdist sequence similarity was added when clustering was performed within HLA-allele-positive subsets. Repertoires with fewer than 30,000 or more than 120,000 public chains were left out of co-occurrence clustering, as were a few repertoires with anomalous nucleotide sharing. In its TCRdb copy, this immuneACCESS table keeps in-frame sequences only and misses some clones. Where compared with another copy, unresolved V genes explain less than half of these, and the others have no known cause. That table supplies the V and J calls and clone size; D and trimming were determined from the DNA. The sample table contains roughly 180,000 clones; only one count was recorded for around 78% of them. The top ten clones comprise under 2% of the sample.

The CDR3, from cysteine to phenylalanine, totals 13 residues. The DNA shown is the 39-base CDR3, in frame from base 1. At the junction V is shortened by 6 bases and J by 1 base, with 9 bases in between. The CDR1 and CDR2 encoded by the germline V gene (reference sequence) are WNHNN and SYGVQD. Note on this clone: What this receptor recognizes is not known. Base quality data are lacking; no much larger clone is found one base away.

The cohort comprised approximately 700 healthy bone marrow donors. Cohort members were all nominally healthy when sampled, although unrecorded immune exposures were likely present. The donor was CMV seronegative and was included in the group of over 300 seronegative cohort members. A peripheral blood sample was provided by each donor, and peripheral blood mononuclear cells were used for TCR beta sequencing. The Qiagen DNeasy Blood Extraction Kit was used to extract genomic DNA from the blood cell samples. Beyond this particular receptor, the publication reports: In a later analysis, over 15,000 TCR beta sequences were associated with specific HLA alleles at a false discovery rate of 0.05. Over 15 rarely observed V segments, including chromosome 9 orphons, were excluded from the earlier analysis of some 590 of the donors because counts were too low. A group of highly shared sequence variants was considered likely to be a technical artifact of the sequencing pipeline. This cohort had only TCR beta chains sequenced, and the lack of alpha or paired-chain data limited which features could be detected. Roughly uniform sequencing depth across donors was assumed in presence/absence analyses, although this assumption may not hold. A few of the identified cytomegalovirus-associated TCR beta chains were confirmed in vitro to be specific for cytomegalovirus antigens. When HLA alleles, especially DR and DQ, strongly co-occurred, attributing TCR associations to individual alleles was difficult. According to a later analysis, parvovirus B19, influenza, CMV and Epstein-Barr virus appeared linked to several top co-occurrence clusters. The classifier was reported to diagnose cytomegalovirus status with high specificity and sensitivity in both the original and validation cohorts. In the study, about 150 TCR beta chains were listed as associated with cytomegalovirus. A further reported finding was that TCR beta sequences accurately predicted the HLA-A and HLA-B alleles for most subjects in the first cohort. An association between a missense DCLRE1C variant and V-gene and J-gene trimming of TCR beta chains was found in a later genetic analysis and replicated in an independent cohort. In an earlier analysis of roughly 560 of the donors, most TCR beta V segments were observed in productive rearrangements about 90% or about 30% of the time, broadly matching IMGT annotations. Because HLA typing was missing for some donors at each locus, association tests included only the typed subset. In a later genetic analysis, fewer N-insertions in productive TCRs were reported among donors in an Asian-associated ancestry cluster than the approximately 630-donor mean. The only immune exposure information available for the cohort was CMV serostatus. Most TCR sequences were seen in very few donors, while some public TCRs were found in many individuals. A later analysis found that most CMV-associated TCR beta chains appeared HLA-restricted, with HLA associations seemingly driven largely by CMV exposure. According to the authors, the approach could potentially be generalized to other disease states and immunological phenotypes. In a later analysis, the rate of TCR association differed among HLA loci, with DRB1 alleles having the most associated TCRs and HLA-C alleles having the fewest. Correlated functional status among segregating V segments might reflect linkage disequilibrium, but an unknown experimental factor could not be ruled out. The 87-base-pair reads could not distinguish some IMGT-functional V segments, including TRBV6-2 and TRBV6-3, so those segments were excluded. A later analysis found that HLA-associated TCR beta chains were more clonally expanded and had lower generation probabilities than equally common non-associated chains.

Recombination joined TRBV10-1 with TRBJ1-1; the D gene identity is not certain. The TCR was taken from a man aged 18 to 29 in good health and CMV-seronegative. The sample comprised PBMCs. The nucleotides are TGCGCCAGCAGCCAACCAGAGAACACTGAAGCTTTCTTT. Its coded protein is CASSQPENTEAFF.